A single sample is the source of the 14 T cell receptor beta chains below, sequenced in a study of blood T cell repertoires in COVID-19. Using immunoSEQ multiplex PCR, the repertoire was profiled, and TCRdb retains in-frame clones only, with some absent. The sample holds under 200,000 clones, 85% to 90% seen once. The sequenced material came from PBMCs or T cells enriched from blood (not recorded which). These TCRs come from a woman in her thirties or forties in a cohort exposed to, infected with or recovered from COVID-19 (not recorded which).

This chain links TRBV5-1 with TRBJ1-6, with 9 bases that match TRBD1. V lost 2 bases to trimming and J lost 6 bases; unmatched junction nucleotides: 6. CDR1 is SGHRS, CDR2 YFSETQ, per germline. The CDR3 consists of 16 residues. The CDR3 sequence is CASSLQGAESNSPLHF. In DNA form, the CDR3 reads TGCGCCAGCAGCTTACAGGGGGCAGAGAGTAATTCACCCCTCCACTTT.

In this sample, this clone turned up once. V usage is TRBV6-2 or TRBV6-3 and J usage is TRBJ2-2; D possibly corresponds to TRBD2 (5 bases). Trimming pared 6 bases from V and 8 bases from J, leaving 13 bases between. Germline V lookup: CDR1 MNHEY, CDR2 SVGEGT. The CDR3 has 13 residues. The CDR3 here is CASSFTSWGELFF. In DNA form, the CDR3 reads TGTGCCAGCAGCTTTACTAGTTGGGGGGAGCTGTTTTTT.

The V call is TRBV5-4, the J call TRBJ1-2; a weak D match, TRBD1 (5 bases). V shed 3 bases and J shed 8 bases, with 14 bases lying between them. This CDR3 is 13 amino acids long. Germline V gene lookup returns CDR1 SGHNT and CDR2 YYREEE (reference sequence). The CDR3 spells CASSSEPGQGYTF. The CDR3 region has the DNA TGTGCCAGCAGCTCGGAGCCCGGACAAGGCTACACCTTC.

This chain links TRBV7-2 with TRBJ2-2, with D unresolved. The CDR3 runs 16 residues. Germline V gene data show CDR1 as SGHTA and CDR2 as FQGNSA. V was shortened by 2 bases and J by 4 bases, with 14 bases between the two germline ends. DNA of the CDR3: TGTGCCAGCAGCTTACGGGTCGGTAGGAGCACCGGGGAGCTGTTTTTT. Its protein is CASSLRVGRSTGELFF.

This chain links TRBV7-9 with TRBJ2-7, with 14 bases fitting TRBD2. Losses at the gene ends were 4 bases for V and 4 bases for J; bases not matched to a gene: 9. This CDR3 is 17 amino acids long. Germline V gene data show CDR1 as SEHNR and CDR2 as FQNEAQ (reference sequence). The CDR3 DNA is TGTGCCAGCAGCTCGACTAGCGGGAGGGTCTTGTCTTACGAGCAGTACTTC. Protein sequence: CASSSTSGRVLSYEQYF.

J is TRBJ2-1 and V is TRBV20-1, with a weak D call TRBD1 (6 bases). Germline values: CDR1 DFQATT, CDR2 SNEGSKA (reference sequence). The CDR3 has 11 amino acids. V shed 5 bases and J shed 5 bases, with 7 bases lying between them. The chain's CDR3 is CSARQDNEQFF. The CDR3 coding sequence is TGCAGTGCTCGACAGGACAATGAGCAGTTCTTC.

CDR3 sequence: CASSGRDRGLYTF. The CDR3 bases are TGCGCCAGCAGCGGGAGGGACAGGGGGCTTTACACCTTC. J is TRBJ1-2 and V is TRBV5-1; 12 positions agree with TRBD1. The CDR3 length is 13 residues. Trimming took 4 bases from V and 11 from J; bases not matched to a gene: 6. The germline CDR1 and CDR2 sequences are SGHRS and YFSETQ.

The rearrangement uses TRBV29-1 and TRBJ2-5; 8 bases are a match to TRBD1. Trimming at V came to 7 bases and at J to 5 bases, leaving 6 bases not matched to a gene. The CDR3 covers 12 residues. Germline CDR1 SQVTM, CDR2 ANQGSEA. The CDR3, as DNA: TGCAGCGGGCAGGGGGCAGGCGAGACCCAGTACTTC. Translation gives CSGQGAGETQYF.

This chain links TRBV2 with TRBJ1-2; D possibly corresponds to TRBD1 (5 bases). V lost 6 bases and J lost 5, with 19 bases in between. From germline, CDR1 is SNHLY and CDR2 FYNNEI. This CDR3 comprises 15 residues. The DNA of the CDR3 is TGTGCCAGCAGCCCTAACTTGCAGGGCCGTTATGGCTACACCTTC. Translating gives CASSPNLQGRYGYTF.

The count of this clone is one. The chain combines TRBV14 with TRBJ2-1; weak D call: TRBD2 (6 bases). From germline, CDR1 is SGHDN and CDR2 FVKESK. V lost 1 base, J lost 0 bases, and 10 bases lay in between. The length of the CDR3 is 16 residues. CDR3 nucleotide sequence: TGTGCCAGCAGCCAAGGGGGACTTAGCTCCTACAATGAGCAGTTCTTC. Its protein is CASSQGGLSSYNEQFF.

The gene calls are TRBV7-9 and TRBJ2-7; TRBD2 agrees at 11 bases. The V gene end was trimmed by 3 bases and the J gene end by 3 bases; junction bases not matched to a gene: 4. This CDR3 is 15 amino acids long. Germline V lookup: CDR1 SEHNR, CDR2 FQNEAQ (reference sequence). The CDR3 here is CASSFTSGSIYEQYF. CDR3 in DNA: TGTGCCAGCAGCTTTACTAGCGGGAGTATCTACGAGCAGTACTTC.

This sequence joins TRBV6-5 and TRBJ2-1; D is perhaps TRBD2 (6 bases). CDR3 length: 12 residues. Germline V gene sequence: CDR1 MNHEY, CDR2 SVGAGI. Trimming took 7 bases from V and 5 from J, leaving 9 bases between them. The CDR3 loop reads CASTDYNNEQFF. CDR3 nucleotides: TGTGCCAGCACGGACTACAACAATGAGCAGTTCTTC.

The chain employs TRBV4-1 and TRBJ2-7; 8 nucleotides match TRBD1. Unmatched junction bases numbered 4, after V lost 4 bases and J lost 2 bases. The CDR3 runs 14 residues. The V gene's germline CDR1 is MGHRA and CDR2 YSYEKL. In DNA, the CDR3 is TGCGCCAGCAGCCCGGACAGGGTTACCTACGAGCAGTACTTC. Protein sequence: CASSPDRVTYEQYF.

This chain connects TRBV4-3 to TRBJ1-2; D is possibly TRBD1 (6 bases). Germline-derived CDR1 and CDR2 are LGHNA and YSLEER. This CDR3 comprises 15 residues. V was pared by 4 bases and J by 4 bases, with 16 bases between. CDR3 sequence reads: CASSPQQGQFYGYTF. In nucleotides, the CDR3 is TGCGCCAGCAGCCCTCAGCAGGGGCAGTTCTATGGCTACACCTTC.